This T cell receptor beta chain was found in a study of blood T cells in healthy people across ages. General study points: Possibly, changes in expanded clonotypes were confounded because donor CMV status was unknown.

A remark on this clonotype: What it recognizes is unknown.

V gave up 5 bases and J gave up 7 bases; unmatched junction bases: 6. The CDR3 is 14 residues long. PCR was performed a second time for about 7 to 11 cycles using a sample-barcoded 5' primer and a J-beta primer mix. TCRdb independently ran MiXCR on the 5' RACE reads; one entry per CDR3 protein. Of about 1.4 million distinct CDR3 sequences in the sample, roughly 64% were seen once. The sample taken for sequencing was blood. The rearrangement links TRBV12-3 or TRBV12-4 to TRBJ2-1; 9 bases map to TRBD1. The TCR was taken from a man aged 18 to 29 in good health. The CDR3 bases are TGTGCCAGCAGTGAGGACAGGGGAAGGAATGAGCAGTTCTTC. It translates to CASSEDRGRNEQFF.